This passage covers 8 T cell receptor beta chains from one sample sequenced in a study of cytomegalovirus exposure and HLA in healthy donors. Generated by immunoSEQ multiplex PCR, the TCRdb table keeps only in-frame clones and is missing some. The table has tens of thousands of clones, 95% to 97% seen once; the top ten hold about 10%. The sequencing sample was made of PBMCs. These receptor sequences come from a man aged 25-40 years in good health and CMV-seropositive.

The rearrangement joins TRBV28 to TRBJ1-1, with 8 bases aligning to TRBD1. Germline trimming cut 8 bases from V and 4 bases from J; bases unmatched to any gene: 15. This CDR3 region has 16 residues. In germline, CDR1 is MDHEN, CDR2 SYDVKM. The CDR3 nucleotides read TGTGCCAGCCGCGGACAGGGATCCAAAAGTAGCACTGAAGCTTTCTTT. It yields the protein CASRGQGSKSSTEAFF. Looking up the rest from reference TRBV28 and TRBJ1-1 gives the full variable domain: DVKVTQSSRYLVKRTGEKVFLECVQDMDHENMFWYRQDPGLGLRLIYFSYDVKMKEKGDIPEGYSVSREKKERFSLILESASTNQTSMYLCASRGQGSKSSTEAFFGQGTRLTVV.

The V and J genes are TRBV29-1 and TRBJ2-7; 12 bases are a match to TRBD2. The J segment lost 4 bases and the V segment lost 4 bases, leaving 5 bases of the junction unmatched. In germline, CDR1 is SQVTM, CDR2 ANQGSEA. The CDR3 extends over 14 amino acids. The CDR3 region has the DNA TGCAGCGTTGTCGGGACTAGCGGGTTTTACGAGCAGTACTTC. Translated: CSVVGTSGFYEQYF.

This sequence joins TRBV2 and TRBJ1-2; 9 bases align to TRBD1. This CDR3 spans 15 amino acids. V shed 6 bases, J shed 6 bases, and the junction held 11 bases outside the gene matches. The germline V gene has CDR1 SNHLY and CDR2 FYNNEI. The CDR3 nucleotides are TGTGCCAGCAGACTGTCGCTTGGGACAGGGAATGGCTACACCTTC. Translating gives CASRLSLGTGNGYTF.

The rearrangement joins TRBV19 to TRBJ1-2; 7 bases fit TRBD1. The V segment lost 3 bases and the J segment 2 bases; nucleotides outside the gene matches: 6. CDR1 is LNHDA and CDR2 is SQIVND in the germline V gene (reference sequence). The CDR3 has 15 amino acids. Here the CDR3 DNA reads TGTGCCAGTAGTATTAAGGGGGCGCAGAACTATGGCTACACCTTC. It specifies CASSIKGAQNYGYTF.

CDR3 sequence: CASSYGQGMGETQYF. CDR3 bases: TGTGCCAGCAGCTACGGACAGGGAATGGGGGAGACCCAGTACTTC. The chain recombines TRBV11-1 with TRBJ2-5; 8 bases map to TRBD1. Germline V gene data show CDR1 as SGHAT and CDR2 as FQDESV (reference sequence). The CDR3 spans 15 residues. Trimming removed 4 bases from V and 5 bases from J; junction bases left unmatched: 9. Full variable domain (outside the CDR3, taken from reference TRBV11-1 and TRBJ2-5): EAEVAQSPRYKITEKSQAVAFWCDPISGHATLYWYRQILGQGPELLVQFQDESVVDDSQLPKDRFSAERLKGVDSTLKIQPAELGDSAMYLCASSYGQGMGETQYFGPGTRLLVL.

The chain combines TRBV18 with TRBJ2-1, with D possibly TRBD2 on 6 matching bases. The V gene's germline CDR1 is KGHSH and CDR2 LQKENI. V was pared by 3 bases and J by 10 bases, with 13 bases between. The CDR3 has 13 residues. Here the CDR3 reads CASSPGRDGEQFF. DNA for the CDR3: TGTGCCAGCTCACCGGGGCGGGATGGGGAGCAGTTCTTC.

The rearrangement joins TRBV27 to TRBJ1-3; D gene unclear. Germline CDR1 MNHEY, CDR2 SMNVEV (reference sequence). Between the trimmed V and J ends, which lost 9 bases and 2 bases, there was a span of 14 bases. This CDR3 has 14 residues. The CDR3 protein is CASSPTNPGNTIYF. The CDR3 coding sequence is TGTGCCAGTTCCCCGACAAACCCTGGAAACACCATATATTTT.

This rearrangement joins TRBV28 to TRBJ2-5, with a weak D call TRBD2 (5 bases). The V end lost 3 bases, the J end lost 3 bases, and 8 bases lay between the germline ends. The CDR3 loop spans 13 amino acids. Germline V lookup: CDR1 MDHEN, CDR2 SYDVKM. For the CDR3, the DNA is TGTGCCAGCAGTTTTGACGGGAAAGAGACCCAGTACTTC. Its protein is CASSFDGKETQYF.